This T cell receptor (beta chain) was captured by sequencing in a study of T cell repertoires in cytomegalovirus infection. Study at large: An indication of both CMV infection and matching HLA type came from public TCR beta signatures. Study-level findings and limits: The ex vivo response showed dominance by HLA-C-restricted CMV-specific TCR beta clonotypes. Public TCR beta family frequency separated CMV-and-HLA carriers, including in an independent cohort.

Trimming stripped 0 bases from V and 2 bases from J, with 14 bases between. CDR1 SGHTA and CDR2 FQGNSA come from the germline V gene. This CDR3 has 16 residues. There are a few counts of this clonotype. Antigen specificity is unknown. TCRdb redid the calling of the reads with MiXCR, one entry per CDR3 protein. The profile covers 65,000 to 90,000 distinct CDR3 sequences, with 4% appearing a single time and around 22% taken by the ten largest. The V and J genes are TRBV7-2 and TRBJ2-7; tentatively, D is TRBD2 (5 bases). This TCR derives from a human donor in good health (CMV status not recorded). Some clones in this sample may be carry-over from other donors' samples. The specimen was PBMCs. CDR3 protein: CASSLASGSTAYEQYF. The DNA for the CDR3 is TGTGCCAGCAGCTTAGCGAGCGGTTCGACCGCCTACGAGCAGTACTTC. The complete variable domain, with remaining parts taken from reference TRBV7-2 and TRBJ2-7, reads GAGVSQSPSNKVTEKGKDVELRCDPISGHTALYWYRQSLGQGLEFLIYFQGNSAPDKSGLPSDRFSAERTGGSVSTLTIQRTQQEDSAVYLCASSLASGSTAYEQYFGPGTRLTVT.